The 31 T cell receptor beta chains below come from one sample, sequenced in a study of CD8+CD57+ T cells in acquired aplastic anemia. All patients picked for sequencing had shown, by flow cytometry, an expansion of CD8+CD57+ cells. The use of genomic DNA as template underpinned the TCR beta VDJ and CDR3 profiling. TCRdb re-called the reads through MiXCR, storing one row per CDR3 protein. The repertoire holds about 150,000 distinct CDR3 sequences, with more than 40% as singletons. The specimen sequenced was sorted CD4+, CD8+, or CD8+CD57+ T cells (not recorded which) from PBMCs. These receptors were collected from a human donor with aplastic anemia.

CDR3 residues: CASSILGRDTGELFF. The CDR3 DNA sequence: TGTGCCAGTAGTATTCTGGGACGGGACACCGGGGAGCTGTTTTTT. The chain employs TRBV19 and TRBJ2-2; D is perhaps TRBD1 or TRBD2 (5 bases each). V was cut by 3 bases and J by 3 bases, with 11 bases left in between. In germline, CDR1 is LNHDA, CDR2 SQIVND (reference sequence). The CDR3 covers 15 residues.

The rearrangement links TRBV18 to TRBJ2-1; 7 positions agree with TRBD2. This CDR3 contains 15 residues. Per the germline V gene, CDR1 is KGHSH and CDR2 is LQKENI. Unmatched junction bases numbered 14, after V lost 3 bases and J lost 12 bases. CDR3 DNA: TGTGCCAGCTCACCGGCCCACGCCTCCTGGGAGGGGCAGTTCTTC. Amino acids: CASSPAHASWEGQFF.

This clonotype occurred a few times. This chain links TRBV29-1 with TRBJ1-4, with D maybe TRBD1 (5 bases). The CDR3 sequence is 12 residues long. CDR1 SQVTM and CDR2 ANQGSEA come from the germline V gene. The ends were cut back, 4 bases at V and 7 bases at J, with 10 bases in the middle. The CDR3 sequence: CSVARDGEKLFF. In DNA, the CDR3 is TGCAGCGTTGCCAGGGACGGTGAAAAACTGTTTTTT.

The chain employs TRBV19 and TRBJ2-2, with D possibly matching TRBD2 (5 bases). Trimming took 5 bases from V and 4 from J, leaving 11 bases between them. Germline CDR1 LNHDA, CDR2 SQIVND (reference sequence). The CDR3 extends over 14 amino acids. CDR3 amino acids: CASSRTPGTGELFF. In nucleotides, the CDR3 is TGTGCCAGTAGTCGGACTCCGGGCACCGGGGAGCTGTTTTTT.

The chain has TRBV10-2 and TRBJ2-5, with D possibly matching TRBD2 (5 bases). The CDR3 totals 14 residues. The V end lost 1 base, the J end lost 2 bases, and 8 bases lay between the germline ends. Germline values: CDR1 WSHSY, CDR2 SAAADI. The CDR3 is CASSEFAGQETQYF. CDR3 nucleotides: TGCGCCAGCAGTGAGTTCGCGGGTCAAGAGACCCAGTACTTC.

The rearrangement uses TRBV25-1 and TRBJ2-7; TRBD2 matches 9 bases. Germline CDR1 is MGHDK and CDR2 is SYGVNS. This CDR3 has 15 amino acids. The junction had 10 bases not matched to a gene; V was cut back by 3 bases and J by 7 bases. CDR3 protein: CASSETAGGPREQYF. The DNA for the CDR3 is TGTGCCAGCAGTGAGACTGCGGGAGGGCCTAGAGAGCAGTACTTC.

This clonotype was detected a few times. J is TRBJ2-2 and V is TRBV19; D unresolved. V lost 0 bases to trimming and J lost 8 bases, with 10 bases between them. CDR1 LNHDA and CDR2 SQIVND come from the germline V gene (reference sequence). The length of the CDR3 is 14 residues. CDR3: CASSIDLAAGELFF. CDR3 coding DNA: TGTGCCAGTAGTATAGATCTCGCAGCTGGGGAGCTGTTTTTT. The entire variable domain, with the rest obtained from reference TRBV19 and TRBJ2-2, is as follows: DGGITQSPKYLFRKEGQNVTLSCEQNLNHDAMYWYRQDPGQGLRLIYYSQIVNDFQKGDIAEGYSVSREKKESFPLTVTSAQKNPTAFYLCASSIDLAAGELFFGEGSRLTVL.

V is TRBV19 and J is TRBJ1-2; no firm D call. The germline V gene has CDR1 LNHDA and CDR2 SQIVND (reference sequence). The CDR3 spans 15 residues. V shed 5 bases and J shed 4 bases, with 17 bases lying between them. CDR3 DNA sequence: TGTGCCAGTAGTCTATCCCTTCTCGGCACCTATGGCTACACCTTC. Protein sequence: CASSLSLLGTYGYTF.

The chain uses TRBV20-1 and TRBJ1-2; no firm D call. The CDR3 totals 11 residues. Deletions cut 3 bases from V and 8 bases from J, with 10 bases between. Germline V lookup: CDR1 DFQATT, CDR2 SNEGSKA (reference sequence). CDR3 nucleotides: TGCAGTGCTAGGTCCCCCTCGGGCTACACCTTC. Translating it yields CSARSPSGYTF.

The CDR3 DNA reads as TGTGCCATCATACGGCGGAGGAACACTGAAGCTTTCTTT. It specifies CAIIRRRNTEAFF. The V gene is TRBV7-9, the J gene TRBJ1-1; D uncertain. The CDR3 has 13 residues. The germline V gene encodes CDR1 SEHNR and CDR2 FQNEAQ (reference sequence). The V gene lost 10 bases and the J gene lost 1 base, with 13 bases spanning the gap.

V usage is TRBV7-9 and J usage is TRBJ2-7, with D possibly matching TRBD2 (6 bases). The germline V gene has CDR1 SEHNR and CDR2 FQNEAQ (reference sequence). The CDR3 runs 15 residues. The V and J ends lost 3 bases and 3 bases respectively, with 15 bases between them. CDR3 amino acids: CASSFFSGGYYEQYF. In nucleotides, the CDR3 is TGTGCCAGCAGCTTTTTTAGCGGAGGTTACTACGAGCAGTACTTC.

The V call is TRBV12-3 or TRBV12-4, the J call TRBJ1-3; 7 nucleotides match TRBD1. The CDR3 sequence is 14 residues long. The CDR3 nucleotides are TGTGGTTGGCTCGACAGGGAGGCTGGAAACACCATATATTTT. Amino acids: CGWLDREAGNTIYF.

This clonotype was observed at least ten times. V and J are TRBV19 and TRBJ1-1; 7 nucleotides match TRBD1. The trim removed 6 bases at V and 12 bases at J, leaving 7 bases unmatched. Looked up from germline, CDR1 is LNHDA and CDR2 is SQIVND (reference sequence). This CDR3 has 11 amino acids. Here the CDR3 DNA reads TGTGCCAGTAGGACAGGGAAGGTCTCTTTCTTT. It specifies CASRTGKVSFF.

This clonotype was counted between two and nine times. V gene TRBV12-3 or TRBV12-4 combines with J gene TRBJ2-3, with 13 positions matching TRBD2. V was pared by 6 bases and J by 0 bases, with 9 bases of the junction left unmatched. The CDR3 covers 18 residues. CDR3 sequence: CASRQTGTSGTSTDTQYF. CDR3 DNA: TGTGCCAGCAGGCAAACCGGGACTAGCGGGACTAGCACAGATACGCAGTATTTT.

About this clonotype: A much larger clonotype is one base distant, so this may be a read error. This sequence joins TRBV11-2 and TRBJ2-7, with a possible D match to TRBD1 (7 bases). Germline V gene lookup returns CDR1 SGHAT and CDR2 FQNNGV. V was shortened by 5 bases and J by 7 bases, with 18 bases between the two germline ends. The length of the CDR3 is 14 residues. CDR3 residues: CASSVYRGGNEQYF. The DNA of the CDR3 is TGTGCCAGCAGCGTGTACAGGGGAGGCAATGAGCAGTACTTC.

V and J are TRBV20-1 and TRBJ1-2; TRBD1 agrees at 8 bases. The CDR3 consists of 15 residues. Germline V gene lookup returns CDR1 DFQATT and CDR2 SNEGSKA (reference sequence). The junction had 13 bases not matched to a gene; V was cut back by 5 bases and J by 5 bases. CDR3 DNA: TGCAGTGCTCGTACCGTAGGGACAGGCAGTTATGGCTACACCTTC. This sequence encodes CSARTVGTGSYGYTF.

Remarks on this clonotype: One end of the junction fails to match germline, which may point to a read error. The chain couples TRBV7-8 to TRBJ2-7; D uncertain. Germline CDR1 and CDR2: SGHVS and FQNEAQ. This CDR3 spans 9 amino acids. The chain's CDR3 is CYSSYEQYF. CDR3 sequence (DNA): TGCTACTCGTCCTACGAGCAGTACTTC. Complete variable domain (other parts from reference TRBV7-8 and TRBJ2-7): GAGVSQSPRYKVAKRGQDVALRCDPISGHVSLFWYQQALGQGPEFLTYFQNEAQLDKSGLPSDRFFAERPEGSVSTLKIQRTQQEDSAVYLCYSSYEQYFGPGTRLTVT.

This clonotype was picked up one time. The V call is TRBV10-2, the J call TRBJ2-7; tentatively, D is TRBD1 or TRBD2 (6 bases each). Germline V CDR1 and CDR2: WSHSY, SAAADI. V was pared by 5 bases and J by 6 bases, with 17 bases between. This CDR3 is built from 14 residues. CDR3 sequence reads: CASSNVGGFGEQYF. Written as DNA, the CDR3 is TGCGCCAGCAGTAACGTCGGGGGCTTCGGCGAGCAGTACTTC.

This clonotype has only a few counts. The chain uses TRBV3-1 and TRBJ1-2; D may be TRBD1 (6 bases). V lost 0 bases, J lost 8 bases, and 19 bases lay in between. CDR1 and CDR2 (germline): LGHDT, YNNKEL (reference sequence). This CDR3 has 16 residues. DNA of the CDR3: TGTGCCAGCAGCCAAGATGTGATGCGGGGGCTATGGGGCTACACCTTC. This codes for CASSQDVMRGLWGYTF.

The CDR3 DNA sequence: TGTGCCAGCAGCCCGCGGGCAGGGGCCTACGAGCAGTACTTC. Protein sequence: CASSPRAGAYEQYF. The chain couples TRBV9 to TRBJ2-7; tentatively, D is TRBD1 (6 bases). There are 14 residues in the CDR3. V lost 4 bases and J 2 bases, leaving 13 bases between the germline ends. Germline-derived CDR1 and CDR2 are SGDLS and YYNGEE. The variable domain in full, completed from reference TRBV9 and TRBJ2-7, reads DSGVTQTPKHLITATGQRVTLRCSPRSGDLSVYWYQQSLDQGLQFLIQYYNGEERAKGNILERFSAQQFPDLHSELNLSSLELGDSALYFCASSPRAGAYEQYFGPGTRLTVT.

This clonotype was picked up many times. This rearrangement joins TRBV19 to TRBJ1-4; possible D gene TRBD1, 5 bases. CDR3 length: 15 amino acids. Germline loops: CDR1 LNHDA, CDR2 SQIVND (reference sequence). V was trimmed by 4 bases and J by 6 bases, leaving 15 bases between them. CDR3 bases: TGTGCCAGTAGTACATCGCCAGGGTCTTATGAAAAACTGTTTTTT. It encodes CASSTSPGSYEKLFF.

This sequence joins TRBV12-3 or TRBV12-4 and TRBJ2-1, with D maybe TRBD2 (6 bases). V dropped 3 bases and J dropped 9 bases, with 6 bases sitting between them. The CDR3 has 11 residues. For the CDR3, the DNA is TGTGCCAGCAGTTTCGGGGGTGAGCAGTTCTTC. It encodes CASSFGGEQFF.

In its sample, this clonotype was seen a few times. The V gene is TRBV24-1, the J gene TRBJ2-3; 9 positions match TRBD1. V gave up 6 bases and J gave up 4 bases; unmatched junction bases: 4. The CDR3 runs 14 residues. Germline V gene sequence: CDR1 KGHDR, CDR2 SFDVKD. The CDR3 reads CATSRGQGSDTQYF. In DNA form, the CDR3 reads TGTGCCACCAGTCGAGGACAGGGGTCAGATACGCAGTATTTT.

The V call is TRBV10-3, the J call TRBJ1-6; D remains ambiguous. The CDR3 consists of 16 residues. Trimming pared 2 bases from V and 7 bases from J, leaving 15 bases between. Germline V gene data show CDR1 as ENHRY and CDR2 as SYGVKD. CDR3 region: CAISELSRLGNSPLHF. As DNA, the CDR3 is TGTGCCATCAGTGAGCTAAGCAGGCTCGGGAATTCACCCCTCCACTTT.

The chain combines TRBV10-3 with TRBJ1-1, with no clear D. The CDR3 extends over 12 amino acids. V was clipped by 3 bases and J by 6 bases, with 8 bases between them. The germline gives CDR1 ENHRY, CDR2 SYGVKD. The CDR3 DNA reads as TGTGCCATCAGTGACGGGGTGGCTGAAGCTTTCTTT. Its protein product is CAISDGVAEAFF.

This chain uses TRBV2 with TRBJ1-1, with D perhaps matching TRBD1 (5 bases). Trimming removed 7 bases at V and 9 bases at J, with 15 bases between. The CDR3 covers 12 residues. Germline CDR1 and CDR2: SNHLY and FYNNEI. The CDR3 loop is CASTVGPRKAFF. The CDR3, as DNA: TGTGCCAGCACCGTGGGGCCTCGGAAAGCTTTCTTT.

The chain couples TRBV6-5 to TRBJ2-7; TRBD1 matches at 8 bases. This CDR3 contains 14 residues. J was trimmed by 3 bases and V by 0 bases; bases with no gene match: 1. Germline loops: CDR1 MNHEY, CDR2 SVGAGI. CDR3 sequence: CASSYSDRVYEQYF. The CDR3 coding sequence is TGTGCCAGCAGTTACTCGGACAGGGTCTACGAGCAGTACTTC.

This clonotype was picked up a small number of times. This rearrangement joins TRBV29-1 to TRBJ1-3, with 7 bases that match TRBD1. The V gene's germline CDR1 is SQVTM and CDR2 ANQGSEA. There are 14 residues in the CDR3. J lost 0 bases, V lost 6 bases, and 5 bases had no gene match. The CDR3 sequence is CSVGDSNSGNTIYF. For the CDR3, the DNA is TGCAGCGTGGGGGACAGCAACTCTGGAAACACCATATATTTT.

This clonotype appeared a few times. The J gene is TRBJ1-1, the V gene TRBV6-2 or TRBV6-3; 12 bases are a match to TRBD1. This CDR3 comprises 18 residues. J was trimmed by 3 bases and V by 0 bases; bases with no gene match: 8. The germline CDR1 and CDR2 sequences are MNHEY and SVGEGT. The CDR3 region is CASSYSAGTGGRDTEAFF. CDR3 in DNA: TGTGCCAGCAGTTACTCCGCAGGGACAGGGGGCCGGGACACTGAAGCTTTCTTT.

At least ten counts were recorded for this clonotype. The chain has TRBV5-1 and TRBJ2-7; 9 bases fit TRBD1. The germline CDR1 and CDR2 sequences are SGHRS and YFSETQ. This CDR3 is 15 amino acids long. V lost 1 base to trimming and J lost 6 bases; unmatched junction nucleotides: 8. The CDR3 here is CASSLMGQGMSEQYF. DNA for the CDR3: TGCGCCAGCAGCTTGATGGGACAGGGTATGAGCGAGCAGTACTTC.

This clonotype was detected ten times or more. The chain carries TRBV7-8 and TRBJ2-3, with 9 bases identical to TRBD2. Germline CDR1 reads SGHVS; CDR2 reads FQNEAQ. After removal of 0 bases from V and 1 base from J, the junction contained 5 bases not matched to a gene. The CDR3 consists of 17 residues. The CDR3 sequence: CASSLAAGGHGTDTQYF. The CDR3, as DNA: TGTGCCAGCAGCTTAGCGGCGGGAGGGCACGGCACAGATACGCAGTATTTT. The full variable domain, its missing parts supplied by reference TRBV7-8 and TRBJ2-3, is GAGVSQSPRYKVAKRGQDVALRCDPISGHVSLFWYQQALGQGPEFLTYFQNEAQLDKSGLPSDRFFAERPEGSVSTLKIQRTQQEDSAVYLCASSLAAGGHGTDTQYFGPGTRLTVL.